The rows below give T cell receptor beta chains drawn from one sample of a study of vaccination effects on CD4 cells after COVID-19. Libraries were prepared by immunoSEQ multiplex PCR; TCRdb keeps only in-frame clonotypes and omits some of them. The data show 20,000 to 30,000 clones, 69% seen once. These receptors' antigens are unknown. The sample here was CD4+ T cells from PBMCs cultured with SARS-CoV-2 spike peptides, taken after COVID-19 vaccination. The receptors originated from a human donor who received a COVID-19 vaccine. The CDR3 runs from the conserved cysteine through the conserved F or W. D genes are given only for firm matches. Clone size is not always given. Where it is, it says once, few, many or a class for expanded clones.

J | V | D | size | DNA | CDR3
TRBJ1-2 | TRBV2 | . | . | TGTGCCAGCAGTGACGGGGATACCTATGGCTACACCTTC | CASSDGDTYGYTF
TRBJ2-1 | TRBV5-1 | TRBD2 | once | TGCGCCAGCAGCCGCGGGGCTAGCGGGGGGGTGGATGGTGAGCAGTTCTTC | CASSRGASGGVDGEQFF
TRBJ2-7 | TRBV3-1/TRBV3-2 | . | . | TGTGCCAGCAGCCACTCAAGAGAGCAGTACTTC | CASSHSREQYF
TRBJ2-2 | TRBV3-1/TRBV3-2 | TRBD2 | few | TGTGCCAGCAACCTAGCGGGAAACACCGGGGAGCTGTTTTTT | CASNLAGNTGELFF
TRBJ1-2 | TRBV4-1 | . | once | TGCGCCAGCAGCCAAGGGTGGGACGTCTTGTATGGCTACACCTTC | CASSQGWDVLYGYTF
TRBJ1-1 | TRBV6-5 | . | . | TGTGCCAGCAGTTGGTCTTTGGAAGCTTTCTTT | CASSWSLEAFF
TRBJ1-4 | TRBV19 | TRBD1 | . | TGTGCCAGTAGCGGACAGGGCAATGAAAAACTGTTTTTT | CASSGQGNEKLFF
TRBJ1-1 | TRBV5-1 | . | . | TGCGCCAGCAGCTTGAACGCAGTGAACACTGAAGCTTTCTTT | CASSLNAVNTEAFF
TRBJ1-6 | TRBV6-6 | TRBD1 | . | TGTGCCAGCCTAGTCGCGCACAGGGGTAATTCACCCCTCCACTTT | CASLVAHRGNSPLHF
TRBJ2-7 | TRBV10-1 | TRBD1 | . | TGCGCCAGCAACTCCGGGACAGGTACCTACGAGCAGTACTTC | CASNSGTGTYEQYF
TRBJ1-1 | TRBV5-1 | TRBD1 | . | TGCGCCAGCAGTATCCAGGGGGGTGAAGCTTTCTTT | CASSIQGGEAFF
TRBJ2-3 | TRBV29-1 | TRBD1 | . | TGCAGCGTTGCCAGGGGGCCCGGAGATACGCAGTATTTT | CSVARGPGDTQYF
TRBJ1-2 | TRBV18 | . | . | TGTGCCAGCTCACCACAAGTCCAGGGAAGCGGCTACACCTTC | CASSPQVQGSGYTF
TRBJ2-3 | TRBV2 | . | . | TGTGCCAGCAGTGAATGGGGTGATACGCAGTATTTT | CASSEWGDTQYF
TRBJ2-5 | TRBV12-3/TRBV12-4 | . | . | TGTGCCAGCAGCCTCCAAGAGACCCAGTACTTC | CASSLQETQYF
TRBJ2-7 | TRBV6-5 | TRBD1 | . | TGTGCCAGCAAGACAGGGGGAATCCACGAGCAGTACTTC | CASKTGGIHEQYF
TRBJ1-1 | TRBV6-5 | . | few | TGTGCCAGCAGCCCCAGTGGCACTGAAGCTTTCTTT | CASSPSGTEAFF
TRBJ1-1 | TRBV2 | TRBD1 | few | TGTGCCACCGGGACAGTGGGTGGCCCTGAAGCTTTCTTT | CATGTVGGPEAFF
TRBJ2-2 | TRBV7-2 | TRBD1 | . | TGTGCCAGCAGCCCGCTAGAGGACAGGACCGGGGAGCTGTTTTTT | CASSPLEDRTGELFF
TRBJ2-7 | TRBV27 | . | . | TGTGCCAGCAGTTATAACGGACCCTACGAGCAGTACTTC | CASSYNGPYEQYF
TRBJ2-1 | TRBV7-2 | TRBD2 | . | TGTGCCAGCAGCTTAGAGGCTAGCGGGGGGGGGTCCTACAATGAGCAGTTCTTC | CASSLEASGGGSYNEQFF
TRBJ2-7 | TRBV11-2 | TRBD2 | . | TGTGCCAGCAGCTTGAGCGGGGACTACGAGCAGTACTTC | CASSLSGDYEQYF
TRBJ1-1 | TRBV7-8 | . | . | TGTGCCAGCAGCGTAGGGATCATGAACACTGAAGCTTTCTTT | CASSVGIMNTEAFF
TRBJ2-3 | TRBV5-4 | . | . | TGTGCCAGCAGCTTGGACGGGGGGCGAGCAGATACGCAGTATTTT | CASSLDGGRADTQYF
TRBJ2-7 | TRBV18 | TRBD2 | . | TGTGCCAGCTCACCATCGGGACTAGCTATGCAGTACTTC | CASSPSGLAMQYF
TRBJ1-1 | TRBV4-1 | . | . | TGCGCCAGCAGCCCGCCCCGTGGCAGGGGAACCCTTGAAGCTTTCTTT | CASSPPRGRGTLEAFF
TRBJ1-1 | TRBV2 | . | . | TGTGCCAGCAGTCCGGGAGCGGGGTGGGGCACTGAAGCTTTCTTT | CASSPGAGWGTEAFF
TRBJ1-1 | TRBV10-3 | . | . | TGTGCCATCAGTGGCGGGGGGAACACTGAAGCTTTCTTT | CAISGGGNTEAFF
TRBJ1-5 | TRBV29-1 | TRBD1 | . | TGCAGCGTTGGACAGGGCCTCAATCAGCCCCAGCATTTT | CSVGQGLNQPQHF
TRBJ2-7 | TRBV11-1 | . | . | TGTGCCAGCAGCTTAATGGGGGGCGTTAGCTACGAGCAGTACTTC | CASSLMGGVSYEQYF
TRBJ2-5 | TRBV6-5 | TRBD2 | . | TGTGCCAGCAGGGGCGGGGGGGCCGGAGAGACCCAGTACTTC | CASRGGGAGETQYF
TRBJ1-4 | TRBV10-3 | TRBD1 | once | TGTGCCATCAGTGCTAGCGGGACAGGGGGCGGAGGTGAAAAACTGTTTTTT | CAISASGTGGGGEKLFF
TRBJ1-4 | TRBV7-8 | TRBD1 | few | TGTGCCAGCAGCTTAGAACCGGGACAGGGAGATGAAAAACTGTTTTTT | CASSLEPGQGDEKLFF
TRBJ2-2 | TRBV5-4 | TRBD2 | . | TGTGCCAGCAGCCTCGGGACTAGCGGGATCTTGTCCACCGGGGAGCTGTTTTTT | CASSLGTSGILSTGELFF
TRBJ2-3 | TRBV21-1 | . | . | TGTGCCAGCAGCGAGTTTACCCCCCAGTATCCAGATACGCAGTATTTT | CASSEFTPQYPDTQYF
TRBJ2-5 | TRBV3-1/TRBV3-2 | . | . | TGTGCCAGCAGCCTCCAATTGGGGCAGGGGCAAGAGACCCAGTACTTC | CASSLQLGQGQETQYF
TRBJ2-3 | TRBV7-9 | . | . | TGTGCCAGCAGCTTACGGCCGCCCACAGATACGCAGTATTTT | CASSLRPPTDTQYF
TRBJ1-5 | TRBV6-2/TRBV6-3 | TRBD1 | . | TGTGCCAGCAGTTACTCGACTGGGGCACAGGGGAATCAGCCCCAGCATTTT | CASSYSTGAQGNQPQHF
TRBJ2-7 | TRBV7-9 | . | . | TGTGCCAGCAGCTCATCGCCAGGGGCCTACGAGCAGTACTTC | CASSSSPGAYEQYF